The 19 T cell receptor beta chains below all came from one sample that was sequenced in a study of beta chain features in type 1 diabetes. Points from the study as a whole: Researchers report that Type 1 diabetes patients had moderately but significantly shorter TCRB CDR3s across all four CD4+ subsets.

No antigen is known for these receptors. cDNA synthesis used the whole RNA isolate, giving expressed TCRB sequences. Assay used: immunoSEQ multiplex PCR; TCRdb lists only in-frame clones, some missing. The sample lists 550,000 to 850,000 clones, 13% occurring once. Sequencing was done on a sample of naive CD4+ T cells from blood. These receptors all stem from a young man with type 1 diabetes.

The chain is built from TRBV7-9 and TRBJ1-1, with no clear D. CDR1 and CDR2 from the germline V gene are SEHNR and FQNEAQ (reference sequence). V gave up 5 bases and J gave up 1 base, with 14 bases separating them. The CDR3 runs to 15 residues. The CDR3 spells CASSPPVFGNTEAFF. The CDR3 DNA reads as TGTGCCAGCAGCCCCCCGGTGTTCGGGAACACTGAAGCTTTCTTT.

CDR3 amino acids: CAWTGGQNTEAFF. CDR3 coding DNA: TGTGCCTGGACCGGGGGACAGAACACTGAAGCTTTCTTT. V gene TRBV30 combines with J gene TRBJ1-1; a weak D match, TRBD1 (6 bases). The V end lost 4 bases, the J end lost 1 base, and 10 bases lay between the germline ends. This CDR3 is 13 amino acids long. The germline V gene has CDR1 GTSNPN and CDR2 SVGIG (reference sequence). Full variable domain (outside the CDR3, taken from reference TRBV30 and TRBJ1-1): SQTIHQWPATLVQPVGSPLSLECTVEGTSNPNLYWYRQAAGRGLQLLFYSVGIGQISSEVPQNLSASRPQDRQFILSSKKLLLSDSGFYLCAWTGGQNTEAFFGQGTRLTVV.

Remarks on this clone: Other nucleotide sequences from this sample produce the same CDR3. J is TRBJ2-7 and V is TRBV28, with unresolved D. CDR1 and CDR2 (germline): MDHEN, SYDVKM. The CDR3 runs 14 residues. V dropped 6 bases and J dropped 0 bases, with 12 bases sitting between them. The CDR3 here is CASRRGGSSYEQYF. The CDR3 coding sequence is TGTGCCAGCAGGCGTGGCGGAAGCTCCTACGAGCAGTACTTC. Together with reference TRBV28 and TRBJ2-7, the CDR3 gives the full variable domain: DVKVTQSSRYLVKRTGEKVFLECVQDMDHENMFWYRQDPGLGLRLIYFSYDVKMKEKGDIPEGYSVSREKKERFSLILESASTNQTSMYLCASRRGGSSYEQYFGPGTRLTVT.

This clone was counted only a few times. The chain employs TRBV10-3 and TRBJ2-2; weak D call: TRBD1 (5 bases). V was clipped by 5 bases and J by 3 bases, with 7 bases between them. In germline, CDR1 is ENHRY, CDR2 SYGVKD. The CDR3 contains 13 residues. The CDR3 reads CAISPGYTGELFF. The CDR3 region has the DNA TGTGCCATCAGTCCAGGGTACACCGGGGAGCTGTTTTTT.

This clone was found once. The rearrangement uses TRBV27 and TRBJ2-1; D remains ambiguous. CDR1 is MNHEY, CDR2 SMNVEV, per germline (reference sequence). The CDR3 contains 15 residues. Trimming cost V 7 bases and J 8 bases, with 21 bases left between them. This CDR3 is CASTPTGRQPHEQFF. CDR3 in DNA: TGTGCCAGCACCCCCACCGGCAGGCAACCCCATGAGCAGTTCTTC.

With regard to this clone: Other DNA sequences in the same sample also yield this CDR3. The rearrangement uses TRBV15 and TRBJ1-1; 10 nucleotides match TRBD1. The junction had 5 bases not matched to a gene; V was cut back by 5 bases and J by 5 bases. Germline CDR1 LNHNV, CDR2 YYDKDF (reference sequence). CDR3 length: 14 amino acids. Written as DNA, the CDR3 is TGTGCCACCAGCCGGGACAGGGGAAGTACTGAAGCTTTCTTT. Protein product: CATSRDRGSTEAFF.

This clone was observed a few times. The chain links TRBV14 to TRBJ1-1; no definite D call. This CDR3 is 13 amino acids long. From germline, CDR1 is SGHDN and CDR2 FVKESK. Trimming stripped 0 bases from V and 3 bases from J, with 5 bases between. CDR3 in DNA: TGTGCCAGCAGCCAAGATCAAGACACTGAAGCTTTCTTT. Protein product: CASSQDQDTEAFF.

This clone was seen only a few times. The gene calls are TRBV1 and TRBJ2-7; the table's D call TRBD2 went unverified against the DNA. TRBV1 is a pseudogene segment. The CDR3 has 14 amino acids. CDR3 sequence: CTTPVSVSSYEQYF. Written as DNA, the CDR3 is TGCACCACCCCGGTGTCCGTGAGCTCCTACGAGCAGTACTTC.

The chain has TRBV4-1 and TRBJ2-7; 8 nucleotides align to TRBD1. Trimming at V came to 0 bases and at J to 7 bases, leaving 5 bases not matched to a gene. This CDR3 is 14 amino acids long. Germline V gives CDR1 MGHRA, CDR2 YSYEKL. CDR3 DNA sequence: TGCGCCAGCAGCCAAGACGACAGGGGAAGGGAGCAGTACTTC. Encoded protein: CASSQDDRGREQYF.

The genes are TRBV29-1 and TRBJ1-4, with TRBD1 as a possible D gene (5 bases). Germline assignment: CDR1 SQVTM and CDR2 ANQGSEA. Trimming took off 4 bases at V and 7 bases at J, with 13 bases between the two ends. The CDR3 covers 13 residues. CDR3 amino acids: CSVVVQGGEKLFF. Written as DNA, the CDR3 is TGCAGCGTTGTAGTCCAGGGTGGTGAAAAACTGTTTTTT.

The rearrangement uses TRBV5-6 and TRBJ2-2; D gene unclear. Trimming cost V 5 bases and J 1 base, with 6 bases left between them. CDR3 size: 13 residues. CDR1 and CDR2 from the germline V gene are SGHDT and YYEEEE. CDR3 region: CASRVRNTGELFF. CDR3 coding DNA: TGTGCCAGCAGGGTCAGGAACACCGGGGAGCTGTTTTTT.

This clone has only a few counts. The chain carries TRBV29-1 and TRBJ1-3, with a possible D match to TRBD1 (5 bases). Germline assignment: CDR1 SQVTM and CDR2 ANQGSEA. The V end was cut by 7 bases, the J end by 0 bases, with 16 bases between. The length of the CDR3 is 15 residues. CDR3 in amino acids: CSALTYRYSGNTIYF. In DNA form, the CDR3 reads TGCAGCGCCCTTACCTACAGGTACTCTGGAAACACCATATATTTT.

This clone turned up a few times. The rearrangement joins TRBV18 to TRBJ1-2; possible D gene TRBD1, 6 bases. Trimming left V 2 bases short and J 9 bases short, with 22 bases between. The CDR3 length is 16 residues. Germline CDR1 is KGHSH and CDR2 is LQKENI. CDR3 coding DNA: TGTGCCAGCTCACCAGGGGGGCAATACCCTCAACATCGCTACACCTTC. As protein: CASSPGGQYPQHRYTF.

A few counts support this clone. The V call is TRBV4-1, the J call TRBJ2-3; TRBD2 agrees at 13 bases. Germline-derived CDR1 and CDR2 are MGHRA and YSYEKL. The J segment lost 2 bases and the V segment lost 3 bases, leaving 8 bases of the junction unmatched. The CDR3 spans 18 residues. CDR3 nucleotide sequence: TGCGCCAGCAGCCATATCGGGACTAGCGGGATGGTCACAGATACGCAGTATTTT. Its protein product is CASSHIGTSGMVTDTQYF.

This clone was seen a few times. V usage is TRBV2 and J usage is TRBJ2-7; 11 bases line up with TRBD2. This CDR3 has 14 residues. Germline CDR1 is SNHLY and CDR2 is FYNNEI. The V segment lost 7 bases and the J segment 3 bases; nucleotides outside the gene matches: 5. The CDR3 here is CASTGTSGNYEQYF. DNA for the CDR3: TGTGCCAGCACTGGGACTAGCGGAAACTACGAGCAGTACTTC.

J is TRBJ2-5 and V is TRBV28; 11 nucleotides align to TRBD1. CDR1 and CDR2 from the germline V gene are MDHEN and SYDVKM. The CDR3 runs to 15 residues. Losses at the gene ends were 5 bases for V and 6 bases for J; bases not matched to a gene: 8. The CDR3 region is CASSPGQGAVQTQYF. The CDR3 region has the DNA TGTGCCAGCAGTCCAGGACAGGGGGCCGTTCAGACCCAGTACTTC.

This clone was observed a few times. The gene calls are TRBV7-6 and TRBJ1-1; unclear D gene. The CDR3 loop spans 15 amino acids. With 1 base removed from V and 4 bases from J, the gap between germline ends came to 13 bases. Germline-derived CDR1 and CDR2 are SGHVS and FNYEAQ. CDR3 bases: TGTGCCAGCAGCTTAGAGGCAGGAGCCGGCACTGAAGCTTTCTTT. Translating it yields CASSLEAGAGTEAFF.

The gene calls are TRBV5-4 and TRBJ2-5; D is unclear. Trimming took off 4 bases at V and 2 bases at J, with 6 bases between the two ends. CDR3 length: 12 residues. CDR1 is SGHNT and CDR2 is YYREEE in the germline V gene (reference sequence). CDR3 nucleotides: TGTGCCAGCAGCCTTACTCAAGAGACCCAGTACTTC. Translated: CASSLTQETQYF.

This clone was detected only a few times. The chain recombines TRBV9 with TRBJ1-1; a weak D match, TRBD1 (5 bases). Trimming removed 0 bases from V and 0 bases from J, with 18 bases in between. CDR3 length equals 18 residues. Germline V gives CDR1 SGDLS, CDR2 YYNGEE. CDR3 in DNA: TGTGCCAGCAGCGTAGGGGTGGAGGGGCCGGTGGTGAACACTGAAGCTTTCTTT. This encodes CASSVGVEGPVVNTEAFF. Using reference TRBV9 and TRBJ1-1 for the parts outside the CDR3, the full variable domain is DSGVTQTPKHLITATGQRVTLRCSPRSGDLSVYWYQQSLDQGLQFLIQYYNGEERAKGNILERFSAQQFPDLHSELNLSSLELGDSALYFCASSVGVEGPVVNTEAFFGQGTRLTVV.